Following are 25 T cell receptor beta chains from one sample sequenced in a study of blood T cell repertoires in COVID-19. Method: immunoSEQ multiplex PCR; TCRdb's copy keeps in-frame clones and lacks some. The sample has roughly 140,000 clones; 88% are singletons. What was sequenced was peripheral blood. The source of these receptors is a man in his fifties or sixties with active or convalescent COVID-19.

CDR3 nucleotides: TGTGCCAGCAGCCCTGGACAGCGCCAATACGAGCAGTACTTC. Protein product: CASSPGQRQYEQYF. V gene TRBV2 combines with J gene TRBJ2-7, with D perhaps matching TRBD1 (6 bases). The CDR3 loop spans 14 amino acids. Between the trimmed V and J ends, which lost 6 bases and 4 bases, there was a span of 16 bases. In germline, CDR1 is SNHLY, CDR2 FYNNEI. Supplemented by reference TRBV2 and TRBJ2-7, the full variable domain reads EPEVTQTPSHQVTQMGQEVILRCVPISNHLYFYWYRQILGQKVEFLVSFYNNEISEKSEIFDDQFSVERPDGSNFTLKIRSTKLEDSAMYFCASSPGQRQYEQYFGPGTRLTVT.

This clone was seen a few times. The rearrangement uses TRBV5-4 and TRBJ2-3, with TRBD1 identical over 8 bases. Germline CDR1 and CDR2: SGHNT and YYREEE (reference sequence). This CDR3 spans 15 amino acids. The V segment lost 3 bases and the J segment 4 bases; nucleotides outside the gene matches: 7. The CDR3 spells CASSYRTGRADTQYF. The DNA of the CDR3 is TGTGCCAGCAGCTATCGGACAGGGCGGGCAGATACGCAGTATTTT.

V usage is TRBV19 and J usage is TRBJ2-7; weak D call: TRBD2 (6 bases). The CDR3 contains 16 residues. The V end lost 1 base, the J end lost 2 bases, and 15 bases lay between the germline ends. Germline CDR1 LNHDA, CDR2 SQIVND (reference sequence). CDR3 sequence reads: CASSIGLGREAYEQYF. The CDR3 DNA reads as TGTGCCAGTAGTATAGGATTAGGCAGGGAGGCCTACGAGCAGTACTTC.

The gene calls are TRBV2 and TRBJ1-5; a weak D match, TRBD1 (5 bases). CDR1 and CDR2 (germline): SNHLY, FYNNEI. V lost 2 bases and J lost 2, with 10 bases in between. The CDR3 length is 15 residues. The CDR3 is CASSEQGSRNQPQHF. CDR3 bases: TGTGCCAGCAGTGAACAGGGAAGTCGCAATCAGCCCCAGCATTTT.

The V and J genes are TRBV21-1 and TRBJ2-7; TRBD2 is the table's D call and was not checked against the DNA. TRBV21-1 represents a pseudogene. CDR3 length: 13 amino acids. The CDR3: CASSKVVRLEQYF. DNA of the CDR3: TGTGCCAGCAGCAAAGTTGTCAGACTGGAGCAGTACTTC.

V is TRBV7-3 and J is TRBJ2-1; TRBD2 matches 12 bases. In germline, CDR1 is SGHTA, CDR2 FQGTGA. The CDR3 contains 16 residues. With V trimmed by 4 bases and J by 6 bases, 7 bases remained unmatched. The CDR3 DNA sequence: TGTGCCAGCAGCTCACCCGGACTAGCGGGAATCAATGAGCAGTTCTTC. It codes for CASSSPGLAGINEQFF.

The genes are TRBV19 and TRBJ1-1; D might be TRBD1 (5 bases). The CDR3 covers 14 residues. Germline V gene sequence: CDR1 LNHDA, CDR2 SQIVND (reference sequence). The V gene lost 5 bases and the J gene lost 4 bases, with 14 bases spanning the gap. The CDR3 DNA reads as TGTGCCAGTAGTCCAGGGATGTGGACCACTGAAGCTTTCTTT. Amino acids: CASSPGMWTTEAFF.

The chain employs TRBV6-1 and TRBJ2-1, with unresolved D. V was cut by 2 bases and J by 6 bases, with 14 bases left in between. The CDR3 contains 15 residues. Germline V gives CDR1 MNHNS, CDR2 SASEGT. CDR3 amino acids: CASSEISTKRNEQFF. Here the CDR3 DNA reads TGTGCCAGCAGTGAAATAAGCACGAAGCGCAATGAGCAGTTCTTC.

This sequence joins TRBV19 and TRBJ1-5, with D perhaps TRBD1 (5 bases). The CDR3 has 14 residues. CDR1 and CDR2 (germline): LNHDA, SQIVND (reference sequence). V was cut by 5 bases and J by 3 bases, with 11 bases left in between. The CDR3 reads CASSQRGYNQPQHF. In DNA, the CDR3 is TGTGCCAGTAGTCAAAGGGGATACAATCAGCCCCAGCATTTT.

The chain joins TRBV7-2 to TRBJ2-7; D possibly corresponds to TRBD1 (7 bases). Germline V CDR1 and CDR2: SGHTA, FQGNSA. This CDR3 has 15 residues. V lost 6 bases and J 0 bases, leaving 15 bases between the germline ends. The CDR3 DNA sequence: TGTGCCAGCAGTCAGCGGCAGGGGGGCTCCTACGAGCAGTACTTC. The encoded protein is CASSQRQGGSYEQYF.

The chain has TRBV6-2 or TRBV6-3 and TRBJ2-2; no reliable D call. The CDR3 is made up of 15 amino acids. The V gene's germline CDR1 is MNHEY and CDR2 SVGEGT. V dropped 5 bases and J dropped 2 bases, with 12 bases sitting between them. CDR3 DNA sequence: TGTGCCAGCAGTCGGTCTCCAAGAAACACCGGGGAGCTGTTTTTT. Amino acid sequence: CASSRSPRNTGELFF.

This clone has just one count. The chain is built from TRBV3-1 (or the pseudogene TRBV3-2) and TRBJ2-1; D is unclear. Trimming took 4 bases from V and 4 from J, leaving 11 bases between them. Germline V gene lookup returns CDR1 LGHDT and CDR2 YNNKEL (reference sequence). The CDR3 has 14 residues. As DNA, the CDR3 is TGTGCCAGCAGCCCTAAGAGCGCGTACAATGAGCAGTTCTTC. Translating it yields CASSPKSAYNEQFF.

The chain links TRBV7-9 to TRBJ2-1; 8 bases are shared with TRBD1. The CDR3 contains 16 residues. Per germline, CDR1 SEHNR and CDR2 FQNEAQ (reference sequence). After removal of 3 bases from V and 9 bases from J, the junction contained 13 bases not matched to a gene. The CDR3 region has the DNA TGTGCCAGCAGCTTTCAGGGGGCGCCGGAGCAGGTTGAGCAGTTCTTC. This translates into CASSFQGAPEQVEQFF.

The V and J genes are TRBV7-6 and TRBJ1-4; D remains ambiguous. V was clipped by 1 base and J by 5 bases, with 11 bases between them. CDR1 and CDR2 (germline): SGHVS, FNYEAQ. The CDR3 covers 15 residues. In DNA form, the CDR3 reads TGTGCCAGCAGCTTAGTGGGCAGCACCAATGAAAAACTGTTTTTT. Its protein is CASSLVGSTNEKLFF.

This sequence joins TRBV10-3 and TRBJ1-1, with 9 bases lining up with TRBD1. The V segment lost 9 bases and the J segment 4 bases; nucleotides outside the gene matches: 6. The CDR3 sequence is 13 residues long. Per germline, CDR1 ENHRY and CDR2 SYGVKD. The CDR3 protein is CAISGTGTTEAFF. For the CDR3, the DNA is TGTGCCATTTCCGGGACAGGGACCACTGAAGCTTTCTTT.

This chain joins TRBV3-1 (or the pseudogene TRBV3-2) and TRBJ2-5; the match to TRBD1 covers 8 bases. Trimming cost V 2 bases and J 4 bases; bases outside gene matches: 3. Germline CDR1 reads LGHDT; CDR2 reads YNNKEL (reference sequence). The CDR3 is 14 amino acids. CDR3 DNA sequence: TGTGCCAGCAGCCAATTCGGACAGGGAGAGACCCAGTACTTC. Its translation is CASSQFGQGETQYF.

This clone was recorded once. This chain joins TRBV28 and TRBJ1-2; 7 bases are shared with TRBD1. Germline CDR1 is MDHEN and CDR2 is SYDVKM. This CDR3 has 17 amino acids. The ends lost 3 bases at V and 5 bases at J; junction bases unmatched: 15. CDR3 in DNA: TGTGCCAGCAGTTTGCGCCAAGGGACAGCTTTTAGGTATGGCTACACCTTC. Amino acid sequence: CASSLRQGTAFRYGYTF.

The CDR3 DNA follows: TGCACCAGCAGCCAGACCTACCTGGACAGGGTAGTATCACCCCTCCACTTT. Encoded protein: CTSSQTYLDRVVSPLHF. This chain connects TRBV1 to TRBJ1-6; the table's D gene call, TRBD1, was not cross checked with the DNA. TRBV1 corresponds to a pseudogene. The CDR3 has 17 amino acids.

The chain joins TRBV3-1 (or the pseudogene TRBV3-2) to TRBJ2-1, with unresolved D. V lost 1 base and J lost 9, with 13 bases in between. This CDR3 spans 14 amino acids. Germline CDR1 is LGHDT and CDR2 is YNNKEL (reference sequence). The DNA for the CDR3 is TGTGCCAGCAGCCAAGGGTATCCCCTGAGTGAGCAGTTCTTC. Protein: CASSQGYPLSEQFF.

The gene calls are TRBV4-2 and TRBJ2-5; TRBD2 aligns across 8 bases. V lost 0 bases, J lost 7 bases, and 7 bases stayed unmatched. The germline V gene has CDR1 LGHNA and CDR2 YNFKEQ. The CDR3 has 15 residues. The chain's CDR3 is CASSQDTSGRATQYF. CDR3 sequence (DNA): TGTGCCAGCAGCCAAGATACTAGCGGACGCGCGACCCAGTACTTC.

The rearrangement uses TRBV11-2 and TRBJ2-6; 9 bases map to TRBD1. The CDR3 length is 19 residues. Germline CDR1 SGHAT, CDR2 FQNNGV. V dropped 2 bases and J dropped 1; count of bases not matched to a gene: 9. The CDR3 loop is CASSLRLSDRGSGANVLTF. In DNA, the CDR3 is TGTGCCAGCAGCTTAAGGTTGTCGGACAGGGGTTCTGGGGCCAACGTCCTGACTTTC.

This chain joins TRBV9 and TRBJ1-1; possibly TRBD1 for D (5 bases). Germline V CDR1 and CDR2: SGDLS, YYNGEE. This CDR3 is built from 14 residues. V was clipped by 0 bases and J by 3 bases, with 9 bases between them. CDR3 residues: CASSVDRLDTEAFF. In nucleotides, the CDR3 is TGTGCCAGCAGCGTAGACAGGTTGGACACTGAAGCTTTCTTT.

This rearrangement joins TRBV5-4 to TRBJ1-6; 9 nucleotides line up with TRBD1. J was trimmed by 4 bases and V by 6 bases; bases with no gene match: 8. Per germline, CDR1 SGHNT and CDR2 YYREEE (reference sequence). The CDR3 extends over 16 amino acids. Written as DNA, the CDR3 is TGTGCCAGCACCAACCGGGACAGGGTGTATAATTCACCCCTCCACTTT. It translates to CASTNRDRVYNSPLHF.

CDR3 protein: CASRDGQGYNSPLHF. The CDR3 bases are TGTGCCAGCAGGGACGGACAGGGGTATAATTCACCCCTCCACTTT. This chain links TRBV6-5 with TRBJ1-6; the match to TRBD1 covers 9 bases. V gave up 6 bases and J gave up 4 bases; unmatched junction bases: 4. The germline CDR1 and CDR2 sequences are MNHEY and SVGAGI. CDR3 size: 15 residues.

The genes are TRBV19 and TRBJ1-6, with D tentatively TRBD1 (6 bases). The CDR3 spans 16 residues. V lost 8 bases, J lost 7 bases, and 21 bases lay in between. Germline loops: CDR1 LNHDA, CDR2 SQIVND (reference sequence). The CDR3 bases are TGTGCCAGTCTCCAAAGGGTTGGCAGGGGCAATTCACCCCTCCACTTT. Translating it yields CASLQRVGRGNSPLHF.